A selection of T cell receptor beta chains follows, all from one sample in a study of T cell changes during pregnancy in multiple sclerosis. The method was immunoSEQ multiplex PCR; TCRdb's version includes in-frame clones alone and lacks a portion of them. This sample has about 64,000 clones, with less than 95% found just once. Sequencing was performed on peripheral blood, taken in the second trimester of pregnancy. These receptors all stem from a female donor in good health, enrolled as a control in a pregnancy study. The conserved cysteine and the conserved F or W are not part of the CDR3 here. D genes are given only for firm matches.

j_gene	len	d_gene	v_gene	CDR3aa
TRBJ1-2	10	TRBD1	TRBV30	AWDRGFPGYT
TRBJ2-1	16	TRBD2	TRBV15	ATSRSSLSGGFYNEQF
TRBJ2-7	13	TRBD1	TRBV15	ATSRERQGAYEQY
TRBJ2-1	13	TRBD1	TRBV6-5	ASRLKIGTGHEQF
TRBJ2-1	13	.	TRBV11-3	ASSLGAGSTNEQF
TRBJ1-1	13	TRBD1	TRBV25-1	ASSRQGAGGTEAF
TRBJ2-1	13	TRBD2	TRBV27	ASNQREGLNNEQF
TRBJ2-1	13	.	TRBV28	ASTLSGTLGNEQF
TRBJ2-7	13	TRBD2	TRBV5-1	ASSLASGSYYEQY
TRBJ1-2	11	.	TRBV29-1	SVVPFRSRGYT
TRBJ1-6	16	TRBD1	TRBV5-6	ASSLDRTGPSYNSPLH
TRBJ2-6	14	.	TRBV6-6	ASSPLGASGANVLT
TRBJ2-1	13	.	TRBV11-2	ASSLEPGSYNEQF
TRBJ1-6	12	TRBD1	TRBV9	ASSVTGGVSPLH
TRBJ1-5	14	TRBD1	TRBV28	ASSLFWDRINQPQH
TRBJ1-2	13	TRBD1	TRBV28	ASTLGDRGRDGYT
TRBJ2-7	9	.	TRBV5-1	ASSLTGEQY
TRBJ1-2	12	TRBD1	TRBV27	ASSFAGGAYGYT
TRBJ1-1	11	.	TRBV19	ASSIGGNTEAF
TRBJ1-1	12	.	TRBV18	ASSIGQFQTEAF
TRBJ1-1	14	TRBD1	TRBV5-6	ASSFRVGQSNTEAF
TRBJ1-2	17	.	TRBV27	ASTTLGLTRSGTIHGYT
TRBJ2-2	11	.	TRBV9	ASSGRGPGELF
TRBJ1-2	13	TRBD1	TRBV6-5	ASSYAQGANYGYT
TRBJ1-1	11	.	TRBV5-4	ASSLQQGTEAF
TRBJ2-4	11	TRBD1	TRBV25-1	ASSDRGGNIQY
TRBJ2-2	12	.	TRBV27	ASSFNANTGELF
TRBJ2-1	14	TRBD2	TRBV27	ASSSPLAGGNNEQF
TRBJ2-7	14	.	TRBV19	ASSTLLASLGAEQY
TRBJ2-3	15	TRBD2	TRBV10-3	AISEPGLAGVWDTQY
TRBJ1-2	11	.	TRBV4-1	ASSQDQGTGYT
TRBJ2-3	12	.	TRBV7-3	ASASGTSTDTQY
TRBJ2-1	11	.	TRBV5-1	ASSLVQDNEQF
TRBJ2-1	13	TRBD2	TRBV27	ASSLAGDIIHEQF
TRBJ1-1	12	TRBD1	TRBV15	ATSGQGAGTEAF
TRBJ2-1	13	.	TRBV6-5	ASSYSQASGDEQF
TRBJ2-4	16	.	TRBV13	ASSFKAGPGRGKNIQY
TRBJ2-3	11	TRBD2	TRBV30	AWVAGETDTQY